The rows below give T cell receptor beta chains drawn from one sample of a study of T cell changes during pregnancy in multiple sclerosis. The protocol was immunoSEQ multiplex PCR, while the TCRdb copy is restricted to in-frame clones and leaves out a portion. The sample yields tens of thousands of clones, around nine tenths seen once. The sample was peripheral blood, taken in the second trimester of pregnancy. The receptor set was obtained from a female donor in good health, enrolled as a control in a pregnancy study. CDR3s include the opening cysteine and the closing phenylalanine or tryptophan. The D gene is left open where the match is weak. The size of a clone is reported for some rows only, either as once, few or many, or as a class for expanded clones.

d_call: NA
j_call: TRBJ2-7
v_call: TRBV7-6
clone_size: few
cdr3_length: 14
cdr3_aa: CASSLVEPPDEQYF
cdr3_nt: TGTGCCAGCAGCTTAGTTGAGCCCCCCGACGAGCAGTACTTC

d_call: NA
j_call: TRBJ1-3
v_call: TRBV30
clone_size: NA
cdr3_length: 14
cdr3_aa: CAWGVRGGRNTIYF
cdr3_nt: TGTGCCTGGGGGGTAAGAGGGGGAAGAAACACCATATATTTT

d_call: TRBD1
j_call: TRBJ2-7
v_call: TRBV6-1
clone_size: NA
cdr3_length: 16
cdr3_aa: CASSDPSRDRENEQYF
cdr3_nt: TGTGCCAGCAGTGACCCGAGTCGGGACAGGGAAAACGAGCAGTACTTC

d_call: NA
j_call: TRBJ2-1
v_call: TRBV5-8
clone_size: NA
cdr3_length: 15
cdr3_aa: CASSYRTTSYNEQFF
cdr3_nt: TGTGCCAGCAGCTACAGGACCACCTCCTACAATGAGCAGTTCTTC

d_call: NA
j_call: TRBJ2-7
v_call: TRBV4-2
clone_size: NA
cdr3_length: 13
cdr3_aa: CASSSEGAYEQYF
cdr3_nt: TGTGCCAGCAGCTCAGAAGGGGCCTACGAGCAGTACTTC

d_call: NA
j_call: TRBJ2-2
v_call: TRBV4-1
clone_size: NA
cdr3_length: 14
cdr3_aa: CASSPRQPSGELFF
cdr3_nt: TGCGCCAGCAGCCCAAGACAGCCCTCGGGGGAGCTGTTTTTT

d_call: TRBD1
j_call: TRBJ1-2
v_call: TRBV28
clone_size: NA
cdr3_length: 14
cdr3_aa: CASSLAGTGIFHTF
cdr3_nt: TGTGCCAGCAGTTTAGCCGGGACAGGGATCTTCCACACCTTC

d_call: NA
j_call: TRBJ1-6
v_call: TRBV28
clone_size: few
cdr3_length: 19
cdr3_aa: CASSLPPDRTSSYNSPLHF
cdr3_nt: TGTGCCAGCAGTTTGCCACCGGACAGAACCAGCTCCTATAATTCACCCCTCCACTTT

d_call: NA
j_call: TRBJ2-5
v_call: TRBV6-5
clone_size: NA
cdr3_length: 15
cdr3_aa: CASSRSTGDQETQYF
cdr3_nt: TGTGCCAGCAGCCGCTCGACAGGCGACCAAGAGACCCAGTACTTC

d_call: NA
j_call: TRBJ2-5
v_call: TRBV7-9
clone_size: once
cdr3_length: 12
cdr3_aa: CASSLTWETQYF
cdr3_nt: TGTGCCAGCAGCCTCACATGGGAGACCCAGTACTTC

d_call: NA
j_call: TRBJ2-2
v_call: TRBV9
clone_size: NA
cdr3_length: 13
cdr3_aa: CASSPSGTGELFF
cdr3_nt: TGTGCCAGCAGCCCCTCGGGGACCGGGGAGCTGTTTTTT

d_call: TRBD2
j_call: TRBJ2-7
v_call: TRBV11-3
clone_size: NA
cdr3_length: 14
cdr3_aa: CASSLGGGTYEQYF
cdr3_nt: TGTGCCAGCAGCCTCGGCGGGGGAACCTACGAGCAGTACTTC

d_call: NA
j_call: TRBJ2-3
v_call: TRBV4-3
clone_size: NA
cdr3_length: 17
cdr3_aa: CASSQEGSGSSTDTQYF
cdr3_nt: TGCGCCAGCAGCCAAGAGGGCTCGGGGTCTAGCACAGATACGCAGTATTTT

d_call: NA
j_call: TRBJ2-2
v_call: TRBV28
clone_size: NA
cdr3_length: 19
cdr3_aa: CASTPSGRGDYANTGELFF
cdr3_nt: TGTGCCAGCACCCCCTCCGGAAGAGGTGATTACGCGAACACCGGGGAGCTGTTTTTT

d_call: TRBD2
j_call: TRBJ2-3
v_call: TRBV7-2
clone_size: NA
cdr3_length: 17
cdr3_aa: CASSLAGLLAGVSAQYF
cdr3_nt: TGTGCCAGCAGCTTAGCCGGCTTACTAGCGGGGGTTTCTGCGCAGTATTTT

d_call: TRBD1
j_call: TRBJ1-2
v_call: TRBV11-2
clone_size: NA
cdr3_length: 16
cdr3_aa: CASSLVGQGASHGYTF
cdr3_nt: TGTGCCAGCAGCTTAGTGGGACAGGGGGCTTCTCATGGCTACACCTTC

d_call: NA
j_call: TRBJ2-7
v_call: TRBV30
clone_size: NA
cdr3_length: 14
cdr3_aa: CAWSKPVGVYEQYF
cdr3_nt: TGTGCCTGGAGTAAGCCAGTCGGGGTCTACGAGCAGTACTTC

d_call: NA
j_call: TRBJ2-7
v_call: TRBV7-2
clone_size: NA
cdr3_length: 14
cdr3_aa: CASSTWGPSYEQYF
cdr3_nt: TGTGCCAGCAGCACATGGGGCCCCTCCTACGAGCAGTACTTC

d_call: NA
j_call: TRBJ2-7
v_call: TRBV6-5
clone_size: NA
cdr3_length: 14
cdr3_aa: CASMSLGASYEQYF
cdr3_nt: TGTGCCAGCATGTCCCTAGGCGCGAGCTACGAGCAGTACTTC

d_call: TRBD1
j_call: TRBJ1-1
v_call: TRBV6-5
clone_size: NA
cdr3_length: 15
cdr3_aa: CASSPNTGVGTEAFF
cdr3_nt: TGTGCCAGCAGTCCCAATACAGGGGTCGGCACTGAAGCTTTCTTT

d_call: TRBD1
j_call: TRBJ1-2
v_call: TRBV27
clone_size: once
cdr3_length: 15
cdr3_aa: CASSSAGTGGYGYTF
cdr3_nt: TGTGCCAGCAGTTCTGCCGGGACAGGGGGCTATGGCTACACCTTC

d_call: NA
j_call: TRBJ1-2
v_call: TRBV5-6
clone_size: NA
cdr3_length: 16
cdr3_aa: CASSLAGGNSNYGYTF
cdr3_nt: TGTGCCAGCAGCTTGGCTGGAGGGAATTCGAACTATGGCTACACCTTC

d_call: TRBD1
j_call: TRBJ1-5
v_call: TRBV2
clone_size: NA
cdr3_length: 13
cdr3_aa: CASRGTGNQPQHF
cdr3_nt: TGTGCCAGCAGGGGGACAGGGAATCAGCCCCAGCATTTT

d_call: NA
j_call: TRBJ2-5
v_call: TRBV27
clone_size: NA
cdr3_length: 16
cdr3_aa: CASNSVGLPNQETQYF
cdr3_nt: TGTGCCAGCAATTCCGTGGGACTGCCTAACCAAGAGACCCAGTACTTC

d_call: TRBD1
j_call: TRBJ1-5
v_call: TRBV7-8
clone_size: NA
cdr3_length: 15
cdr3_aa: CASTWTGYSNQPQHF
cdr3_nt: TGTGCCAGCACCTGGACAGGCTATAGCAATCAGCCCCAGCATTTT

d_call: NA
j_call: TRBJ2-3
v_call: TRBV4-3
clone_size: NA
cdr3_length: 19
cdr3_aa: CASSQTPGSSINRADTQYF
cdr3_nt: TGCGCCAGCAGCCAAACTCCCGGGTCTAGCATTAATCGCGCAGATACGCAGTATTTT

d_call: NA
j_call: TRBJ1-6
v_call: TRBV28
clone_size: NA
cdr3_length: 13
cdr3_aa: CASSLSDNSPLHF
cdr3_nt: TGTGCCAGCAGTTTATCCGATAATTCACCCCTCCACTTT

d_call: TRBD1
j_call: TRBJ1-2
v_call: TRBV15
clone_size: NA
cdr3_length: 15
cdr3_aa: CATSRDRDANYGYTF
cdr3_nt: TGTGCCACCAGCCGGGACAGGGACGCTAACTATGGCTACACCTTC

d_call: NA
j_call: TRBJ1-4
v_call: TRBV5-8
clone_size: NA
cdr3_length: 11
cdr3_aa: CASSLRGKLFF
cdr3_nt: TGTGCCAGCAGCTTGCGGGGAAAACTGTTTTTT

d_call: TRBD1
j_call: TRBJ2-3
v_call: TRBV28
clone_size: NA
cdr3_length: 16
cdr3_aa: CASGTGGAISTDTQYF
cdr3_nt: TGTGCCAGCGGGACAGGGGGCGCGATAAGCACAGATACGCAGTATTTT

d_call: NA
j_call: TRBJ2-7
v_call: TRBV5-6
clone_size: NA
cdr3_length: 11
cdr3_aa: CASSSDRYEYF
cdr3_nt: TGTGCCAGCAGCTCTGACAGGTACGAGTACTTC